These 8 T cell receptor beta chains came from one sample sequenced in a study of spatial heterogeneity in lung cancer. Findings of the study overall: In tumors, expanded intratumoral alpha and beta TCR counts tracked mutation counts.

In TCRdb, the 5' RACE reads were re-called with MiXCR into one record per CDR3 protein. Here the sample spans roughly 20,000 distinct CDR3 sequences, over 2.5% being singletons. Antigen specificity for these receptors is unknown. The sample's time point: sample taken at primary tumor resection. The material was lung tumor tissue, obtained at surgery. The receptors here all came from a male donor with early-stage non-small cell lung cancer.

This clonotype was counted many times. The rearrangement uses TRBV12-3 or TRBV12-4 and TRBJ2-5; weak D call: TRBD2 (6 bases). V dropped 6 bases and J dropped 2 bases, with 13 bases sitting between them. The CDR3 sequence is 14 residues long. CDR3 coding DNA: TGTGCCAGCAGCCGCCAGGAGGGTCAAGAGACCCAGTACTTC. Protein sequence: CASSRQEGQETQYF.

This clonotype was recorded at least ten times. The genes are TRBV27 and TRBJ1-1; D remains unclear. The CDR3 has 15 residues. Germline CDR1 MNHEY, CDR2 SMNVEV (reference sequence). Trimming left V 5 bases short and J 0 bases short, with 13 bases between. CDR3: CASSPLAALNTEAFF. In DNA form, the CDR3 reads TGTGCCAGCAGTCCCCTGGCGGCACTGAACACTGAAGCTTTCTTT.

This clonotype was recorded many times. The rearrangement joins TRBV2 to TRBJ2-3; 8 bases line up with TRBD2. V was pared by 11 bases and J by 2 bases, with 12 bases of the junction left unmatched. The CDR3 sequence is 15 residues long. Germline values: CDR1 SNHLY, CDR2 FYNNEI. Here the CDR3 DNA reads TGTGCCGCACACGGGGGGGCTCCTGCCACAGATACGCAGTATTTT. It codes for CAAHGGAPATDTQYF.

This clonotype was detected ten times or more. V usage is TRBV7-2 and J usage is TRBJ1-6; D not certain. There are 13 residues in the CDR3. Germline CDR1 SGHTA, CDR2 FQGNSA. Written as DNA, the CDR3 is TGTGGGTGCTCCCGAAGTAATAATTCACCCCTCCACTTT. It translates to CGCSRSNNSPLHF.

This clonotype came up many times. As DNA, the CDR3 is TGTGCCAGCAGATCAACCGGGACCGAGGCTTTCTTT. Protein: CASRSTGTEAFF. The rearrangement joins TRBV6-5 to TRBJ1-1; tentative D call: TRBD1 (5 bases). Looked up from germline, CDR1 is MNHEY and CDR2 is SVGAGI. The CDR3 has 12 residues. The V end lost 6 bases, the J end lost 11 bases, and 16 bases lay between the germline ends.

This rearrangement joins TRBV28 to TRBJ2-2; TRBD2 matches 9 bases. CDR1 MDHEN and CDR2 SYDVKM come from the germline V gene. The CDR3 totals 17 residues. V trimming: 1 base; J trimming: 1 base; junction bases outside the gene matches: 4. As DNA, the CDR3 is TGTGCCAGCAGTTTATTGGCTAGCGGGATGAACACCGGGGAGCTGTTTTTT. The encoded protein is CASSLLASGMNTGELFF.

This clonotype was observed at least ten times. The CDR3 nucleotides are TGTGCCAGCAGCCTAGCAGCGGGAGGGCCGTTGAATGAGCAGTTCTTC. Translated, it gives CASSLAAGGPLNEQFF. The chain joins TRBV13 to TRBJ2-1; 10 bases fit TRBD2. The CDR3 loop spans 16 amino acids. Germline assignment: CDR1 PRHDT and CDR2 FYEKMQ (reference sequence). Unmatched junction bases numbered 11, after V lost 5 bases and J lost 7 bases. The variable domain in full, with the rest retrieved from reference TRBV13 and TRBJ2-1, is AAGVIQSPRHLIKEKRETATLKCYPIPRHDTVYWYQQGPGQDPQFLISFYEKMQSDKGSIPDRFSAQQFSDYHSELNMSSLELGDSALYFCASSLAAGGPLNEQFFGPGTRLTVL.

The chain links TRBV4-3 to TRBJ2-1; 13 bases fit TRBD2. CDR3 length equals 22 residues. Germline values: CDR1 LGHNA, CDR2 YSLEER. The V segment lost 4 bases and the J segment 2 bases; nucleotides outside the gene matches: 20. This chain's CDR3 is CASSRGTAKHGLAGVAYNEQFF. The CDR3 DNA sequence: TGCGCCAGCAGCCGAGGGACAGCCAAACACGGACTAGCGGGAGTTGCCTACAATGAGCAGTTCTTC.